This TCR beta chain was recorded in a study of blood T cell repertoires in COVID-19. The CDR3 runs 14 residues. Germline V gene data show CDR1 as SSHAT and CDR2 as FNYEAQ (reference sequence). As processed by the authors: The authors estimated nucleated cell counts from reference gene primer amplification. This table comes from immunoSEQ multiplex PCR, and its TCRdb copy is limited to in-frame clones, with some not included. V and J calls plus clone size are reproduced from that table; the DNA served to infer D and trimming. Among around 35,000 clones listed, 90% were seen once. To note about this clone: One junction end disagrees with the germline gene, perhaps due to a read error.

The sequence was collected from a human donor in a cohort sampled during active COVID-19. The rearrangement joins TRBV7-7 to TRBJ2-7, with TRBD1 as a possible D gene (6 bases). The sequenced sample consisted of peripheral blood. DNA of the CDR3: TGTGCTAGCAGCCCTGGACAGTTACCTACGGAGCAGTACTTC. This gives the protein CASSPGQLPTEQYF.